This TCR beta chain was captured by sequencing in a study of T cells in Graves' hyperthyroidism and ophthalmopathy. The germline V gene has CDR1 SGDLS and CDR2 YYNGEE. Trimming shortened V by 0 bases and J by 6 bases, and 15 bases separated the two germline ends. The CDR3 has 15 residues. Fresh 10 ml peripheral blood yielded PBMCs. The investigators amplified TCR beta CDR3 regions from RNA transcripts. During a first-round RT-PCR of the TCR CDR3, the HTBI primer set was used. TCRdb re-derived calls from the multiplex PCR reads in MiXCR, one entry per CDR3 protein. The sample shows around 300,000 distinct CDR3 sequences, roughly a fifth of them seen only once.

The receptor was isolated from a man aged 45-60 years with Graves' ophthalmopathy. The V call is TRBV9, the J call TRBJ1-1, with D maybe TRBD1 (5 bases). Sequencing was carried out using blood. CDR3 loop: CASSVESRGWAEAFF. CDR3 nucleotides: TGTGCCAGCAGCGTAGAAAGTAGGGGATGGGCTGAAGCTTTCTTT.